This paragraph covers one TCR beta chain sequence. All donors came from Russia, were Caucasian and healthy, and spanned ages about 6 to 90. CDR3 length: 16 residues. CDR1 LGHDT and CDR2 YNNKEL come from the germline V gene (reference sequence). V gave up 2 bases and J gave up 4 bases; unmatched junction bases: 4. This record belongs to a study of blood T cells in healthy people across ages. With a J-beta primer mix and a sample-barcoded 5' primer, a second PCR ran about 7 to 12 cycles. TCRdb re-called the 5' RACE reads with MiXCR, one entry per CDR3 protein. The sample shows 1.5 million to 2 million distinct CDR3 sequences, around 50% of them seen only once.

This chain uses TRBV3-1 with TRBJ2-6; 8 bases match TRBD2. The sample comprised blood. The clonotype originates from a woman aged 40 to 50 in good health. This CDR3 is CASSQRTSLGANVLTF. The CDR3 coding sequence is TGTGCCAGCAGCCAACGGACTAGCTTGGGGGCCAACGTCCTGACTTTC.